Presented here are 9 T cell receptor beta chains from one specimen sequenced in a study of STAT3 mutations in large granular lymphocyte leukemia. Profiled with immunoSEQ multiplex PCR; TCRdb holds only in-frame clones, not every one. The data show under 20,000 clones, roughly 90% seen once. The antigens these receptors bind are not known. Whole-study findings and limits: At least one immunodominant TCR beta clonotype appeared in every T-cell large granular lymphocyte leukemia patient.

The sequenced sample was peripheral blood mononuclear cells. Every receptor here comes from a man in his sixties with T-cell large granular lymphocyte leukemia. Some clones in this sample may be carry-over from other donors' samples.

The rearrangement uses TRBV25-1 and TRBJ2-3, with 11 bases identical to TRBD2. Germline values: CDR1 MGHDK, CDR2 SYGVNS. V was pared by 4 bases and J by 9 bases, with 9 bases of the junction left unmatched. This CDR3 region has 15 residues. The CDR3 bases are TGTGCCAGCAGTGCCTCTTTAGCGGGAGGGGAAACGCAGTATTTT. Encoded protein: CASSASLAGGETQYF.

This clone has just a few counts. The CDR3 loop reads CASSRGTDLNQPQHF. CDR3 DNA: TGTGCCAGTAGTAGAGGGACAGACCTCAATCAGCCCCAGCATTTT. The chain recombines TRBV19 with TRBJ1-5, with 7 positions matching TRBD1. V dropped 4 bases and J dropped 3; count of bases not matched to a gene: 6. The CDR3 consists of 15 residues. Germline values: CDR1 LNHDA, CDR2 SQIVND (reference sequence).

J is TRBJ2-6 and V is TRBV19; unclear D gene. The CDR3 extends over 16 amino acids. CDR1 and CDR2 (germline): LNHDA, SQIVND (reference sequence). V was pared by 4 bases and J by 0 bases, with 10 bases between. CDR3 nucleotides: TGTGCCAGTAGTAAGTGGACCGACTCTGGGGCCAACGTCCTGACTTTC. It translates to CASSKWTDSGANVLTF. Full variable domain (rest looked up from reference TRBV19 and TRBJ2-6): DGGITQSPKYLFRKEGQNVTLSCEQNLNHDAMYWYRQDPGQGLRLIYYSQIVNDFQKGDIAEGYSVSREKKESFPLTVTSAQKNPTAFYLCASSKWTDSGANVLTFGAGSRLTVL.

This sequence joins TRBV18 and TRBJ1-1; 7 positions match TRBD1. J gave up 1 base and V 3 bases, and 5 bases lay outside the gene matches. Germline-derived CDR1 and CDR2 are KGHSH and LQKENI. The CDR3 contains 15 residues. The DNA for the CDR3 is TGTGCCAGCTCACCCCAGGGGGACTCGAACACTGAAGCTTTCTTT. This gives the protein CASSPQGDSNTEAFF.

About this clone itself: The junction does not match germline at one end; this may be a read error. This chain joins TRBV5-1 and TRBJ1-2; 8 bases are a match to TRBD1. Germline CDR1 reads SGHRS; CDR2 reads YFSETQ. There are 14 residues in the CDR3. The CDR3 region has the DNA TGCGCCAGCAGATTGGGGACAGGACCGGGTGGCTACACCTTC. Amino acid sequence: CASRLGTGPGGYTF.

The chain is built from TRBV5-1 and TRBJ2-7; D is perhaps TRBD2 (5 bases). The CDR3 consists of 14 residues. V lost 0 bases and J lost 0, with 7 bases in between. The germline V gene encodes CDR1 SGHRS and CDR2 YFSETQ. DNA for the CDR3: TGCGCCAGCAGCTTGGCGGGGTCCTCCTACGAGCAGTACTTC. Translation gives CASSLAGSSYEQYF.

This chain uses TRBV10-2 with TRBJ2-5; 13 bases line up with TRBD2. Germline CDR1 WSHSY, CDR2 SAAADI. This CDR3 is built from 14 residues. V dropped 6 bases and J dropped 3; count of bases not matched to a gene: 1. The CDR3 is CASRGLAGEETQYF. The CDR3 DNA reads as TGCGCCAGCAGAGGACTAGCGGGAGAAGAGACCCAGTACTTC.

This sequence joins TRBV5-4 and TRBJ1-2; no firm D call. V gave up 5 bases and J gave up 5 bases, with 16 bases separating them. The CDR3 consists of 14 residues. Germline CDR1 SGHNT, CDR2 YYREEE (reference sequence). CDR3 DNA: TGTGCCAGCAGATATTCCACACAGCCTTATGGCTACACCTTC. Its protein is CASRYSTQPYGYTF.

The CDR3 reads CASSFEAPDTQYF. CDR3 nucleotide sequence: TGTGCCAGCAGCTTCGAGGCTCCAGATACGCAGTATTTT. The chain links TRBV7-2 to TRBJ2-3; D is unresolved. V was shortened by 3 bases and J by 4 bases, with 8 bases between the two germline ends. Germline V lookup: CDR1 SGHTA, CDR2 FQGNSA. The length of the CDR3 is 13 residues.